Listed here are 30 T cell receptor beta chains from one sample, sequenced in a study of cytomegalovirus exposure and HLA in healthy donors. Libraries were prepared by immunoSEQ multiplex PCR; TCRdb keeps only in-frame clonotypes and omits some of them. Among about 160,000 clones listed, 89% were seen once. Sequenced: PBMCs. The receptors were gathered from a man aged 18 to 35 in good health and CMV-seropositive.

This clone is a singleton in its sample. The chain is built from TRBV30 and TRBJ2-7, with D possibly TRBD2 on 6 matching bases. V was shortened by 0 bases and J by 7 bases, with 16 bases between the two germline ends. Per the germline V gene, CDR1 is GTSNPN and CDR2 is SVGIG (reference sequence). The CDR3 runs to 14 residues. The CDR3 spells CAWSVPVLGGEQYF. The CDR3 DNA is TGTGCCTGGAGTGTACCCGTCTTAGGAGGGGAGCAGTACTTC.

The chain is built from TRBV5-1 and TRBJ1-4, with D possibly being TRBD1 (5 bases). V lost 4 bases to trimming and J lost 0 bases, with 10 bases between them. CDR3 length: 15 amino acids. CDR1 and CDR2 (germline): SGHRS, YFSETQ. CDR3 loop: CASSGTGATNEKLFF. Written as DNA, the CDR3 is TGCGCCAGCAGCGGTACAGGAGCAACTAATGAAAAACTGTTTTTT.

This chain connects TRBV6-4 to TRBJ1-2; 7 bases align to TRBD1. Germline CDR1 is MRHNA and CDR2 is SNTAGT. The CDR3 is 14 residues long. J gave up 3 bases and V 6 bases, and 7 bases lay outside the gene matches. CDR3 protein: CASRMTGMDYGYTF. As DNA, the CDR3 is TGTGCCAGCAGGATGACAGGGATGGACTATGGCTACACCTTC.

This sequence joins TRBV4-2 and TRBJ2-3; 10 bases are a match to TRBD2. Germline lookup yields CDR1 LGHNA and CDR2 YNFKEQ. Trimming at V came to 4 bases and at J to 2 bases, leaving 6 bases not matched to a gene. CDR3 length: 16 amino acids. This chain's CDR3 is CASSPLLAGHTDTQYF. The CDR3 coding sequence is TGTGCCAGCAGCCCGTTACTAGCGGGGCACACAGATACGCAGTATTTT.

V usage is TRBV7-6 and J usage is TRBJ2-1; 9 bases match TRBD1. Trimming took 5 bases from V and 1 from J; bases not matched to a gene: 18. The CDR3 extends over 20 amino acids. Germline CDR1 SGHVS, CDR2 FNYEAQ. CDR3 loop: CASSTGQGPASGLSYNEQFF. The CDR3 DNA sequence: TGTGCCAGCAGCACCGGACAGGGGCCAGCTAGCGGTCTTTCCTACAATGAGCAGTTCTTC. The whole variable domain, remainder taken from reference TRBV7-6 and TRBJ2-1, is GAGVSQSPRYKVTKRGQDVALRCDPISGHVSLYWYRQALGQGPEFLTYFNYEAQQDKSGLPNDRFSAERPEGSISTLTIQRTEQRDSAMYRCASSTGQGPASGLSYNEQFFGPGTRLTVL.

The V call is TRBV2, the J call TRBJ2-2; 8 bases fit TRBD1. Trimming at V came to 8 bases and at J to 5 bases, leaving 4 bases not matched to a gene. The CDR3 sequence is 13 residues long. The germline V gene encodes CDR1 SNHLY and CDR2 FYNNEI. The CDR3 loop is CASATGDTGELFF. The CDR3 coding sequence is TGTGCCAGCGCGACAGGGGATACCGGGGAGCTGTTTTTT.

In this sample, this clone turned up a few times. This sequence joins TRBV5-1 and TRBJ2-2, with unresolved D. Germline values: CDR1 SGHRS, CDR2 YFSETQ. V was shortened by 0 bases and J by 0 bases, with 6 bases between the two germline ends. The CDR3 consists of 15 residues. CDR3 sequence: CASSLDRSNTGELFF. CDR3 nucleotide sequence: TGCGCCAGCAGCTTGGACAGATCGAACACCGGGGAGCTGTTTTTT.

In its sample, this clone was seen many times. The V call is TRBV5-8, the J call TRBJ2-1, with a tentative D call TRBD1 (5 bases). The CDR3 loop spans 15 amino acids. Germline-derived CDR1 and CDR2 are SGHTS and YDEGEE. Trimming cost V 4 bases and J 0 bases, with 11 bases left between them. CDR3: CASSRQLSSYNEQFF. The CDR3, as DNA: TGTGCCAGCAGCCGACAGCTGAGCTCCTACAATGAGCAGTTCTTC.

Details on this clone: An end of the junction does not agree with germline; a read error may underlie this. The chain recombines TRBV7-7 with TRBJ2-1; D is possibly TRBD2 (5 bases). CDR1 and CDR2 (germline): SSHAT, FNYEAQ (reference sequence). This CDR3 region has 13 residues. The CDR3 protein is CASSSTLLDEQFF. The CDR3 DNA follows: TGTGCTAGCAGCTCCACCCTACTAGATGAGCAGTTCTTC.

J is TRBJ2-1 and V is TRBV5-6; 11 nucleotides line up with TRBD2. Germline-derived CDR1 and CDR2 are SGHDT and YYEEEE. CDR3 length equals 16 residues. Unmatched junction bases numbered 8, after V lost 2 bases and J lost 7 bases. This CDR3 is CASSFKLAGAGNEQFF. CDR3 DNA: TGTGCCAGCAGCTTCAAACTAGCGGGAGCAGGAAATGAGCAGTTCTTC. Full variable domain (remainder filled in from reference TRBV5-6 and TRBJ2-1): DAGVTQSPTHLIKTRGQQVTLRCSPKSGHDTVSWYQQALGQGPQFIFQYYEEEERQRGNFPDRFSGHQFPNYSSELNVNALLLGDSALYLCASSFKLAGAGNEQFFGPGTRLTVL.

The genes are TRBV11-1 and TRBJ2-1; tentatively, D is TRBD1 (5 bases). Between the trimmed V and J ends, which lost 4 bases and 0 bases, there was a span of 10 bases. CDR3 length equals 15 residues. The germline CDR1 and CDR2 sequences are SGHAT and FQDESV (reference sequence). The CDR3 region has the DNA TGTGCCAGCAGCTGGGGCGTAAGCTCCTACAATGAGCAGTTCTTC. This translates into CASSWGVSSYNEQFF.

This clone was seen only once. The gene calls are TRBV28 and TRBJ1-1; D remains ambiguous. V was cut by 6 bases and J by 1 base, with 12 bases left in between. The CDR3 contains 14 residues. Germline CDR1 reads MDHEN; CDR2 reads SYDVKM. CDR3 amino acids: CASSPPHKNTEAFF. The CDR3 bases are TGTGCCAGCAGCCCACCTCACAAGAACACTGAAGCTTTCTTT.

CDR3 in amino acids: CASSVTSTGELFF. CDR3 DNA: TGTGCCAGCAGTGTGACTAGCACCGGGGAGCTGTTTTTT. The chain recombines TRBV2 with TRBJ2-2; possibly TRBD2 for D (6 bases). This CDR3 has 13 residues. Trimming cost V 4 bases and J 4 bases, with 7 bases left between them. The germline gives CDR1 SNHLY, CDR2 FYNNEI.

The chain joins TRBV15 to TRBJ2-7; 7 nucleotides align to TRBD1. V trimming: 0 bases; J trimming: 5 bases; junction bases outside the gene matches: 10. Per germline, CDR1 LNHNV and CDR2 YYDKDF (reference sequence). The CDR3 contains 16 residues. This CDR3 reads CATSRDSKGASDEQYF. The CDR3 DNA sequence: TGTGCCACCAGCAGAGATAGTAAGGGGGCAAGCGACGAGCAGTACTTC.

Only a few counts were recorded for this clone. The J gene is TRBJ2-1, the V gene TRBV19; 15 bases agree with TRBD2. Germline V lookup: CDR1 LNHDA, CDR2 SQIVND (reference sequence). The CDR3 covers 15 residues. Trimming cost V 5 bases and J 6 bases; bases outside gene matches: 2. The CDR3 DNA is TGTGCCAGTAGTTTGGGACTAGCGGGAGGCAATGAGCAGTTCTTC. Amino acid sequence: CASSLGLAGGNEQFF. The full variable domain, its missing parts supplied by reference TRBV19 and TRBJ2-1, is DGGITQSPKYLFRKEGQNVTLSCEQNLNHDAMYWYRQDPGQGLRLIYYSQIVNDFQKGDIAEGYSVSREKKESFPLTVTSAQKNPTAFYLCASSLGLAGGNEQFFGPGTRLTVL.

In this sample, this clone turned up a few times. This rearrangement joins TRBV6-5 to TRBJ1-2; 7 nucleotides align to TRBD1. The germline CDR1 and CDR2 sequences are MNHEY and SVGAGI. This CDR3 is 16 amino acids long. The ends lost 0 bases at V and 4 bases at J; junction bases unmatched: 8. In DNA, the CDR3 is TGTGCCAGCAGTTACTCTGGGACAGTTAATTTCTATGGCTACACCTTC. Translation: CASSYSGTVNFYGYTF.

The rearrangement joins TRBV30 to TRBJ1-3; 9 bases are a match to TRBD1. Looked up from germline, CDR1 is GTSNPN and CDR2 is SVGIG (reference sequence). With 8 bases clipped from V and 0 bases from J, the junction kept 5 bases outside the gene matches. CDR3 length: 14 residues. The CDR3 DNA follows: TGTGCCGGGACGACAGGGGGCTCTGGAAACACCATATATTTT. This translates into CAGTTGGSGNTIYF.

This clone has just a few counts. This sequence joins TRBV6-5 and TRBJ2-1, with unresolved D. CDR1 and CDR2 (germline): MNHEY, SVGAGI. V lost 4 bases to trimming and J lost 9 bases, with 22 bases between them. This CDR3 spans 16 amino acids. The CDR3 DNA sequence: TGTGCCAGCAGTTCCCTGTTTGGTAGCCTAACCGGTGAGCAGTTCTTC. Translating gives CASSSLFGSLTGEQFF.

This clone turned up a few times. The chain joins TRBV28 to TRBJ2-6; D uncertain. The CDR3 has 17 residues. In germline, CDR1 is MDHEN, CDR2 SYDVKM. V lost 1 base to trimming and J lost 0 bases, with 10 bases between them. CDR3 sequence: CASSLSLDNSGANVLTF. CDR3 sequence (DNA): TGTGCCAGCAGTTTATCCCTCGACAACTCTGGGGCCAACGTCCTGACTTTC.

The chain employs TRBV27 and TRBJ1-2; TRBD1 is a possible D gene (6 bases). V was cut by 8 bases and J by 3 bases, with 16 bases left in between. The CDR3 totals 14 residues. CDR1 and CDR2 from the germline V gene are MNHEY and SMNVEV (reference sequence). The CDR3 DNA reads as TGTGCCAGCCAAGACCAGGGGCCCCACTATGGCTACACCTTC. Amino acids: CASQDQGPHYGYTF.

The DNA of the CDR3 is TGCAGCTGCGGGGGGGGGTACGAGCAGTACTTC. Translating gives CSCGGGYEQYF. This chain connects TRBV29-1 to TRBJ2-7; 9 bases are a match to TRBD2. Germline CDR1 and CDR2: SQVTM and ANQGSEA. The CDR3 covers 11 residues. V gave up 8 bases and J gave up 4 bases; unmatched junction bases: 3.

The chain is built from TRBV4-1 and TRBJ2-3; TRBD2 is a possible D gene (5 bases). The CDR3 sequence is 17 residues long. The germline V gene encodes CDR1 MGHRA and CDR2 YSYEKL. The V end lost 0 bases, the J end lost 0 bases, and 13 bases lay between the germline ends. CDR3 coding DNA: TGCGCCAGCAGCCAAGATAACGGCGGGTCTAGCACAGATACGCAGTATTTT. Amino acids: CASSQDNGGSSTDTQYF.

This chain joins TRBV7-2 and TRBJ2-7, with 7 bases aligning to TRBD1. The CDR3 is 17 residues long. With V trimmed by 1 base and J by 7 bases, 16 bases remained unmatched. In germline, CDR1 is SGHTA, CDR2 FQGNSA. The CDR3 region has the DNA TGTGCCAGCAGCTTAGGTCCCCCAGGACAGGCCGTGAAGGAGCAGTACTTC. Translation: CASSLGPPGQAVKEQYF.

The chain uses TRBV28 and TRBJ1-1; TRBD1 matches 9 bases. From germline, CDR1 is MDHEN and CDR2 SYDVKM. Trimming removed 6 bases from V and 4 bases from J; junction bases left unmatched: 6. The CDR3 runs 14 residues. CDR3: CASSYRGLRTEAFF. The CDR3, as DNA: TGTGCCAGCAGCTACAGGGGGCTTCGCACTGAAGCTTTCTTT.

CDR3 region: CASSLGGLAGASYEQYF. CDR3 bases: TGTGCCAGCAGCTTAGGAGGACTAGCGGGAGCGTCCTACGAGCAGTACTTC. The V and J genes are TRBV7-2 and TRBJ2-7; the match to TRBD2 covers 13 bases. Germline CDR1 SGHTA, CDR2 FQGNSA. The ends lost 1 base at V and 1 base at J; junction bases unmatched: 4. The CDR3 is 17 amino acids.

This sequence joins TRBV29-1 and TRBJ2-1; no clear D. Germline CDR1 and CDR2: SQVTM and ANQGSEA. The CDR3 consists of 10 residues. V shed 2 bases and J shed 8 bases, with 4 bases lying between them. The CDR3 sequence: CSVEQYEQFF. The CDR3 DNA reads TGCAGCGTTGAACAGTATGAGCAGTTCTTC.

The chain joins TRBV7-3 to TRBJ2-1; 10 bases map to TRBD2. V lost 0 bases and J lost 9; bases outside the gene matches: 2. The CDR3 sequence is 14 residues long. The V gene's germline CDR1 is SGHTA and CDR2 FQGTGA. CDR3 sequence reads: CASSLTLAGSEQFF. As DNA, the CDR3 is TGTGCCAGCAGCTTAACACTAGCGGGAAGTGAGCAGTTCTTC.

This clone was observed a single time. CDR3 loop: CASSDRGQIIYEQYF. The CDR3 coding sequence is TGTGCCAGCAGTGATCGTGGACAGATCATCTACGAGCAGTACTTC. The chain is built from TRBV2 and TRBJ2-7, with a weak D call TRBD1 (6 bases). Trimming cost V 3 bases and J 3 bases, with 15 bases left between them. This CDR3 has 15 residues. From germline, CDR1 is SNHLY and CDR2 FYNNEI. The variable domain in full, completed from reference TRBV2 and TRBJ2-7, reads EPEVTQTPSHQVTQMGQEVILRCVPISNHLYFYWYRQILGQKVEFLVSFYNNEISEKSEIFDDQFSVERPDGSNFTLKIRSTKLEDSAMYFCASSDRGQIIYEQYFGPGTRLTVT.

The J gene is TRBJ2-7, the V gene TRBV5-1; TRBD2 aligns across 15 bases. J was trimmed by 3 bases and V by 5 bases; bases with no gene match: 9. The V gene's germline CDR1 is SGHRS and CDR2 YFSETQ. The CDR3 loop spans 17 amino acids. Written as DNA, the CDR3 is TGCGCCAGCAGACCCGGGACTAGCGGGAGGCCGGGCTACGAGCAGTACTTC. Translation: CASRPGTSGRPGYEQYF.

The J gene is TRBJ2-1, the V gene TRBV5-1, with TRBD2 identical over 12 bases. Germline CDR1 is SGHRS and CDR2 is YFSETQ. The J segment lost 5 bases and the V segment lost 3 bases, leaving 3 bases of the junction unmatched. The CDR3 totals 15 residues. CDR3 protein: CASSSLAGGHNEQFF. The CDR3 DNA reads TGCGCCAGCAGCTCCCTAGCGGGAGGGCACAATGAGCAGTTCTTC.